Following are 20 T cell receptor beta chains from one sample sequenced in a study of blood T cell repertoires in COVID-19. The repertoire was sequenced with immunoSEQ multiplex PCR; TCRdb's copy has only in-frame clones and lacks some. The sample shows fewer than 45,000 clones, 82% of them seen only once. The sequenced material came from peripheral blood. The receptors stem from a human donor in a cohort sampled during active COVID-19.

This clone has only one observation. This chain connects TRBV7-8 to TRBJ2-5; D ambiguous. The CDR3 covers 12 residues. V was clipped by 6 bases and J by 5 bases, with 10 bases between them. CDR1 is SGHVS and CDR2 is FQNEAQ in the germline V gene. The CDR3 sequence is CASSAYRETQYF. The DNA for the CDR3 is TGTGCCAGCAGTGCTTACCGGGAGACCCAGTACTTC.

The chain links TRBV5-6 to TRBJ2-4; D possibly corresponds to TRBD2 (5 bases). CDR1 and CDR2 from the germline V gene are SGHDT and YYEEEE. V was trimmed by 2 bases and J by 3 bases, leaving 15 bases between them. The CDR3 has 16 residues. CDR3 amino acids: CASSLYRGGGKNIQYF. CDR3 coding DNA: TGTGCCAGCAGCTTATATCGAGGTGGAGGCAAAAACATTCAGTACTTC.

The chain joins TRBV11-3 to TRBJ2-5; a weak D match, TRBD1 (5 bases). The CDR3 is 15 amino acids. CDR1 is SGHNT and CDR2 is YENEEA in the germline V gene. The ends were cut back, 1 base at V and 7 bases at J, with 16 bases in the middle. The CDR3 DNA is TGTGCCAGCAGCTTAGGAGACAGCCCATGGGGGACCCAGTACTTC. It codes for CASSLGDSPWGTQYF.

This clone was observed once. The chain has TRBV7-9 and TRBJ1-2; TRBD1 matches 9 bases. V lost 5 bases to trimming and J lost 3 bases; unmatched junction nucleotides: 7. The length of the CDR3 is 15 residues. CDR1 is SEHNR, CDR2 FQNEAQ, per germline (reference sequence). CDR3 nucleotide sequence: TGTGCCAGCAGCGACCGGGACAGGGTATACTATGGCTACACCTTC. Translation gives CASSDRDRVYYGYTF.

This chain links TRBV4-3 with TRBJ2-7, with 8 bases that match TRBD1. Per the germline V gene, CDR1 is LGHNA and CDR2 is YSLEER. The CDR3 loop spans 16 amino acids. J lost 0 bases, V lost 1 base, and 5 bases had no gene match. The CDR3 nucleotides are TGCGCCAGCAGCCAAGTAGCGACAGGGGACTCCTACGAGCAGTACTTC. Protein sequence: CASSQVATGDSYEQYF.

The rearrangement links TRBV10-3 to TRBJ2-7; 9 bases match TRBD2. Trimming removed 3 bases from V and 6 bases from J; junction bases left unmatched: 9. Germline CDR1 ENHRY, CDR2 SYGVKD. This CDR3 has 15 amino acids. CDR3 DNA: TGTGCCATCAGTGACGGGCGGGAGGGCCTTGGCGAGCAGTACTTC. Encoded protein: CAISDGREGLGEQYF.

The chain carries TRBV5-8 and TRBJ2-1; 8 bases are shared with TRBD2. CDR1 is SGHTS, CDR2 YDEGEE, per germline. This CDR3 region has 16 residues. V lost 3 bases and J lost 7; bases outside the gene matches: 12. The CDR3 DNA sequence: TGTGCCAGCAGCTCGACGGGACTAGAGGTCGTAAATGAGCAGTTCTTC. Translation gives CASSSTGLEVVNEQFF.

CDR3 DNA sequence: TGTGCCAGCAGTTTAGCGGGAGTCACAGATACGCAGTATTTT. It is translated as CASSLAGVTDTQYF. The chain couples TRBV6-2 or TRBV6-3 to TRBJ2-3; 9 nucleotides agree with TRBD2. The V and J ends lost 4 bases and 2 bases, in that order; junction bases with no gene match: 1. This CDR3 comprises 14 residues. Germline V gene data show CDR1 as MNHEY and CDR2 as SVGEGT.

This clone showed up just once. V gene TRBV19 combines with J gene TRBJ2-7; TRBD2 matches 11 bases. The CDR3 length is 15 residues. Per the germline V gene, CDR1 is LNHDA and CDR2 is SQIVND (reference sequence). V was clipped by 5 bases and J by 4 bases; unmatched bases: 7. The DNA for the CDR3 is TGTGCCAGTAGTCCTCGACTAGCGGGAAAATACGAGCAGTACTTC. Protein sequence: CASSPRLAGKYEQYF.

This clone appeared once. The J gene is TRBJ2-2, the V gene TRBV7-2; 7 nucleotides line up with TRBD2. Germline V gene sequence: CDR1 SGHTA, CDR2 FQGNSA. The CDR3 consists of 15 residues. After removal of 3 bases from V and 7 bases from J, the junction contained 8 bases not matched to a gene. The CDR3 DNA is TGTGCCAGCAGCTTCGGGGGGAGGGCCCGCGGGGAGCTGTTTTTT. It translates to CASSFGGRARGELFF. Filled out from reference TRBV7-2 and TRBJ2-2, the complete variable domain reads GAGVSQSPSNKVTEKGKDVELRCDPISGHTALYWYRQSLGQGLEFLIYFQGNSAPDKSGLPSDRFSAERTGGSVSTLTIQRTQQEDSAVYLCASSFGGRARGELFFGEGSRLTVL.

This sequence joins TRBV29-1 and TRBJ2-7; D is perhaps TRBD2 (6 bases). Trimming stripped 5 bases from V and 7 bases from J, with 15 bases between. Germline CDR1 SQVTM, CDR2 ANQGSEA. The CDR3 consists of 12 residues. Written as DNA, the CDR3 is TGCAGCGTTCCCTTGAGGGGAGGTGAGCAGTACTTC. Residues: CSVPLRGGEQYF.

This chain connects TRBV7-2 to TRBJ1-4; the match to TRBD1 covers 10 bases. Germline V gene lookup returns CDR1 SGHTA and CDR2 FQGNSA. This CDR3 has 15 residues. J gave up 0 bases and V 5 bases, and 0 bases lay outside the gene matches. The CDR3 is CASSGTGATNEKLFF. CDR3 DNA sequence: TGTGCCAGCAGCGGGACAGGGGCAACTAATGAAAAACTGTTTTTT.

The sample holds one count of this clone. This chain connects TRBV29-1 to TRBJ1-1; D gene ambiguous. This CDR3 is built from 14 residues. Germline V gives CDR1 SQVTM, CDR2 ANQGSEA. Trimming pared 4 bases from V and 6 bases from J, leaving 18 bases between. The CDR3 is CSVAQKFTRAEAFF. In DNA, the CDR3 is TGCAGCGTTGCGCAGAAATTTACACGGGCTGAAGCTTTCTTT.

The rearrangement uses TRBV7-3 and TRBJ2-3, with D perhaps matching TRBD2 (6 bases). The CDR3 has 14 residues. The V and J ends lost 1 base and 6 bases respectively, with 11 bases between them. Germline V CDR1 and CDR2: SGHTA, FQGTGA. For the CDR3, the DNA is TGTGCCAGCAGCTTAAACGGGGGTGATGATACGCAGTATTTT. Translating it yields CASSLNGGDDTQYF.

CDR3 residues: CASSGTGGAWNEQFF. The CDR3 nucleotides are TGTGCCAGTAGTGGGACAGGGGGCGCGTGGAATGAGCAGTTCTTC. The chain couples TRBV19 to TRBJ2-1, with TRBD1 matching over 12 bases. Germline assignment: CDR1 LNHDA and CDR2 SQIVND (reference sequence). CDR3 length: 15 residues. Trimming at V came to 5 bases and at J to 7 bases, leaving 6 bases not matched to a gene.

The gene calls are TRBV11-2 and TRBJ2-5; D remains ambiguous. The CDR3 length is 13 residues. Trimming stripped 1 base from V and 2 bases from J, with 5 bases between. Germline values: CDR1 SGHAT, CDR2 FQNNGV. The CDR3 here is CASSLVRQETQYF. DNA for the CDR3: TGTGCCAGCAGCTTAGTCCGGCAAGAGACCCAGTACTTC. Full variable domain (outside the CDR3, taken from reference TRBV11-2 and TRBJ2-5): EAGVAQSPRYKIIEKRQSVAFWCNPISGHATLYWYQQILGQGPKLLIQFQNNGVVDDSQLPKDRFSAERLKGVDSTLKIQPAKLEDSAVYLCASSLVRQETQYFGPGTRLLVL.

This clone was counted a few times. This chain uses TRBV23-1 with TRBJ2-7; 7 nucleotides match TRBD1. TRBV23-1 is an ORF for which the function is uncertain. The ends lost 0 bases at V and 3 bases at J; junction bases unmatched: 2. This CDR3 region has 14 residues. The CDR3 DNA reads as TGCGCCAGCAGTCAATCGCAGGGGGACTACGAGCAGTACTTC. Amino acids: CASSQSQGDYEQYF.

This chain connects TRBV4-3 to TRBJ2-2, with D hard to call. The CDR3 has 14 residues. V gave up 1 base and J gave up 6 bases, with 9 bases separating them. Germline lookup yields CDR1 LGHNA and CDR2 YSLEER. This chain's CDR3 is CASSQGQAPGELFF. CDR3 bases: TGCGCCAGCAGCCAAGGGCAGGCGCCCGGGGAGCTGTTTTTT.

The CDR3 bases are TGTGCCAGCAGCTTACAAGCGGGAGCCCACTACGAGCAGTACTTC. It yields the protein CASSLQAGAHYEQYF. The chain couples TRBV11-3 to TRBJ2-7, with TRBD2 identical over 8 bases. V was pared by 2 bases and J by 3 bases, with 6 bases of the junction left unmatched. CDR1 is SGHNT, CDR2 YENEEA, per germline. This CDR3 is 15 amino acids long.

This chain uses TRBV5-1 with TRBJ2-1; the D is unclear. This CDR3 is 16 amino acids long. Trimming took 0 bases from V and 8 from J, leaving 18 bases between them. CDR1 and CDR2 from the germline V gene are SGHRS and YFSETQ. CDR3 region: CASSLGSDRTFDEQFF. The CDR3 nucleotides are TGCGCCAGCAGCTTGGGGAGCGACCGAACGTTCGATGAGCAGTTCTTC.